The 32 T cell receptor beta chains below all came from one sample that was sequenced in a study of T cell changes during pregnancy in multiple sclerosis (dated by TCRdb to about 2019). The library was built by means of the immunoSEQ multiplex PCR assay. TCRdb took this table from immuneACCESS and kept in-frame rearrangements with V and J called. Such tables lack part of the clones; where checked against another copy, unresolved V genes explain under half of the gap, and the rest is unexplained. The sample yields under 75,000 clones; around 90% were counted once. The ten top clones hold roughly 1.4% of the sample. The sequencing here drew on peripheral blood, taken in the third trimester of pregnancy. The receptors originated from a female donor in good health, enrolled as a control in a pregnancy study.

This chain uses TRBV7-9 with TRBJ2-1, with 7 bases that match TRBD2. Germline V gene data show CDR1 as SEHNR and CDR2 as FQNEAQ (reference sequence). V was pared by 6 bases and J by 3 bases, with 11 bases of the junction left unmatched. There are 16 residues in the CDR3. This CDR3 is CASRGGRGKIYNEQFF. DNA of the CDR3: TGTGCCAGCAGGGGTGGGCGGGGGAAAATCTACAATGAGCAGTTCTTC.

The chain carries TRBV7-9 and TRBJ1-2; no clear D. Germline V gene sequence: CDR1 SEHNR, CDR2 FQNEAQ (reference sequence). V shed 4 bases and J shed 8 bases, with 5 bases lying between them. This CDR3 is 10 amino acids long. The CDR3 spells CASSSEGYTF. The CDR3 bases are TGTGCCAGCAGCTCTGAGGGCTACACCTTC.

This chain uses TRBV30 with TRBJ2-5, with D uncertain. The J call is uncertain, as TRBJ2-7 better fits the DNA end. Looked up from germline, CDR1 is GTSNPN and CDR2 is SVGIG (reference sequence). CDR3 length: 15 residues. The CDR3 reads CAWGVGTTTSYEQYF. The CDR3 DNA reads TGTGCCTGGGGCGTCGGAACTACCACCTCCTACGAGCAGTACTTC.

The J gene is TRBJ2-3, the V gene TRBV4-1; tentative D call: TRBD1 (5 bases). Trimming pared 1 base from V and 2 bases from J, leaving 13 bases between. This CDR3 region has 16 residues. CDR1 is MGHRA and CDR2 is YSYEKL in the germline V gene. CDR3 protein: CASSQGATEFTDTQYF. The DNA of the CDR3 is TGCGCCAGCAGCCAAGGAGCGACAGAATTCACAGATACGCAGTATTTT.

The gene calls are TRBV6-5 and TRBJ2-7; 7 bases line up with TRBD1. This CDR3 comprises 15 residues. Germline V CDR1 and CDR2: MNHEY, SVGAGI. Trimming removed 6 bases from V and 0 bases from J; junction bases left unmatched: 8. In DNA, the CDR3 is TGTGCCAGCAGAAGGGACAGTAAGAGCTCCTACGAGCAGTACTTC. The encoded protein is CASRRDSKSSYEQYF.

This clone was seen just once. CDR3: CASSTDPGTGELFF. CDR3 in DNA: TGTGCCAGCAGTACGGACCCGGGAACCGGGGAGCTGTTTTTT. The chain has TRBV7-3 and TRBJ2-2, with D perhaps TRBD2 (5 bases). This CDR3 is built from 14 residues. CDR1 SGHTA and CDR2 FQGTGA come from the germline V gene. The V and J ends lost 6 bases and 5 bases respectively, with 13 bases between them.

The chain carries TRBV11-2 and TRBJ2-1; the match to TRBD2 covers 10 bases. CDR1 is SGHAT, CDR2 FQNNGV, per germline. The length of the CDR3 is 14 residues. The V segment lost 5 bases and the J segment 7 bases; nucleotides outside the gene matches: 5. The CDR3 DNA sequence: TGTGCCAGCAGCCTTGGGACTAGCGCGAATGAGCAGTTCTTC. As protein: CASSLGTSANEQFF.

The DNA for the CDR3 is TGTGCCAGCAGCTTAAGGAGGGACACTGAAGCTTTCTTT. It codes for CASSLRRDTEAFF. This chain joins TRBV7-2 and TRBJ1-1; no firm D call. The CDR3 runs 13 residues. The V end lost 2 bases, the J end lost 3 bases, and 7 bases lay between the germline ends. CDR1 SGHTA and CDR2 FQGNSA come from the germline V gene. The full variable domain, completed using reference TRBV7-2 and TRBJ1-1, is GAGVSQSPSNKVTEKGKDVELRCDPISGHTALYWYRQSLGQGLEFLIYFQGNSAPDKSGLPSDRFSAERTGGSVSTLTIQRTQQEDSAVYLCASSLRRDTEAFFGQGTRLTVV.

The V call is TRBV18, the J call TRBJ1-5, with TRBD1 as a possible D gene (6 bases). Germline lookup yields CDR1 KGHSH and CDR2 LQKENI. The CDR3 contains 13 residues. Trimming took off 6 bases at V and 3 bases at J, with 9 bases between the two ends. The CDR3 region is CASSRQDNQPQHF. CDR3 nucleotides: TGTGCCAGCTCGAGACAGGACAATCAGCCCCAGCATTTT.

This chain connects TRBV30 to TRBJ1-5; D is unclear. The CDR3 is 12 amino acids. Germline CDR1 and CDR2: GTSNPN and SVGIG (reference sequence). The V end was cut by 0 bases, the J end by 5 bases, with 5 bases between. CDR3 protein: CAWSVQDQPQHF. The DNA for the CDR3 is TGTGCCTGGAGTGTACAAGATCAGCCCCAGCATTTT. The entire variable domain, with the rest obtained from reference TRBV30 and TRBJ1-5, is as follows: SQTIHQWPATLVQPVGSPLSLECTVEGTSNPNLYWYRQAAGRGLQLLFYSVGIGQISSEVPQNLSASRPQDRQFILSSKKLLLSDSGFYLCAWSVQDQPQHFGDGTRLSIL.

The V gene is TRBV19, the J gene TRBJ2-7, with a weak D call TRBD2 (5 bases). Per germline, CDR1 LNHDA and CDR2 SQIVND (reference sequence). The V end was cut by 7 bases, the J end by 1 base, with 14 bases between. The CDR3 loop spans 14 amino acids. The DNA of the CDR3 is TGTGCCAGTATGAGGGCAGGCGGATCCTACGAGCAGTACTTC. Translated: CASMRAGGSYEQYF.

The chain links TRBV7-2 to TRBJ1-3, with a weak D call TRBD1 (5 bases). Germline V gives CDR1 SGHTA, CDR2 FQGNSA. This CDR3 is 16 amino acids long. V gave up 6 bases and J gave up 4 bases, with 19 bases separating them. In DNA form, the CDR3 reads TGTGCCAGCAGTCGTCAGACAGATTCTTTCGGAAACACCATATATTTT. Translating gives CASSRQTDSFGNTIYF.

The chain carries TRBV29-1 and TRBJ2-7, with D maybe TRBD2 (5 bases). Trimming shortened V by 7 bases and J by 4 bases, and 20 bases separated the two germline ends. Looked up from germline, CDR1 is SQVTM and CDR2 is ANQGSEA. The CDR3 has 14 residues. CDR3 sequence: CSADYAFPHYEQYF. The DNA of the CDR3 is TGCAGCGCTGACTACGCCTTTCCTCATTACGAGCAGTACTTC.

The V call is TRBV2, the J call TRBJ1-2, with D tentatively TRBD1 (6 bases). From germline, CDR1 is SNHLY and CDR2 FYNNEI. This CDR3 contains 11 residues. V was shortened by 7 bases and J by 7 bases, with 10 bases between the two germline ends. CDR3 loop: CASTKGGGYTF. The CDR3 DNA is TGTGCCAGCACCAAAGGGGGTGGCTACACCTTC. Complete variable domain (other parts from reference TRBV2 and TRBJ1-2): EPEVTQTPSHQVTQMGQEVILRCVPISNHLYFYWYRQILGQKVEFLVSFYNNEISEKSEIFDDQFSVERPDGSNFTLKIRSTKLEDSAMYFCASTKGGGYTFGSGTRLTVV.

The chain carries TRBV7-8 and TRBJ2-7; no reliable D call. Germline CDR1 reads SGHVS; CDR2 reads FQNEAQ. The CDR3 has 13 residues. Trimming took 4 bases from V and 5 from J, leaving 12 bases between them. CDR3 sequence reads: CASSYEQKHEQYF. As DNA, the CDR3 is TGTGCCAGCAGCTATGAACAGAAGCACGAGCAGTACTTC.

V and J are TRBV7-9 and TRBJ2-4; tentative D call: TRBD1 (6 bases). The V gene lost 1 base and the J gene lost 8 bases, with 12 bases spanning the gap. CDR3 length: 14 amino acids. The germline gives CDR1 SEHNR, CDR2 FQNEAQ (reference sequence). The CDR3, as DNA: TGTGCCAGCAGCTTAGGAGGGGGTAGGGACATTCAGTACTTC. Amino acids: CASSLGGGRDIQYF.

This clone occurred once. V and J are TRBV6-5 and TRBJ1-1; D is uncertain. Germline CDR1 is MNHEY and CDR2 is SVGAGI. The CDR3 contains 15 residues. Trimming took 5 bases from V and 4 from J, leaving 17 bases between them. CDR3 region: CASSLGSVRLTEAFF. The DNA for the CDR3 is TGTGCCAGCAGTCTCGGGAGTGTTCGACTCACTGAAGCTTTCTTT.

This rearrangement joins TRBV9 to TRBJ2-1, with 11 bases that match TRBD2. J gave up 3 bases and V 3 bases, and 2 bases lay outside the gene matches. The CDR3 is made up of 15 amino acids. The germline CDR1 and CDR2 sequences are SGDLS and YYNGEE. Here the CDR3 reads CASSETSGGYNEQFF. CDR3 nucleotide sequence: TGTGCCAGCAGCGAAACTAGCGGGGGCTACAATGAGCAGTTCTTC.

The chain recombines TRBV2 with TRBJ2-1; D gene unclear. The CDR3 spans 13 residues. Trimming cost V 2 bases and J 1 base, with 3 bases left between them. Per germline, CDR1 SNHLY and CDR2 FYNNEI. The CDR3 protein is CASSERSYNEQFF. CDR3 bases: TGTGCCAGCAGTGAACGGTCCTACAATGAGCAGTTCTTC.

The gene calls are TRBV19 and TRBJ1-1; D call uncertain. CDR1 and CDR2 from the germline V gene are LNHDA and SQIVND (reference sequence). The V gene lost 1 base and the J gene lost 3 bases, with 9 bases spanning the gap. The CDR3 has 14 amino acids. CDR3 in DNA: TGTGCCAGTAGTATAGGTCTAACCTACACTGAAGCTTTCTTT. This translates into CASSIGLTYTEAFF.

The rearrangement links TRBV19 to TRBJ1-1; 7 bases match TRBD1. The CDR3 totals 15 residues. After removal of 6 bases from V and 3 bases from J, the junction contained 10 bases not matched to a gene. Germline CDR1 LNHDA, CDR2 SQIVND (reference sequence). The CDR3 sequence is CASRSRGQGDTEAFF. CDR3 nucleotides: TGTGCCAGTAGAAGTAGGGGGCAGGGAGACACTGAAGCTTTCTTT.

V gene TRBV25-1 combines with J gene TRBJ1-1; 7 bases align to TRBD1. The CDR3 has 14 residues. V lost 6 bases, J lost 3 bases, and 7 bases stayed unmatched. Germline V gene data show CDR1 as MGHDK and CDR2 as SYGVNS. CDR3 residues: CASRNRGMHTEAFF. The CDR3 DNA follows: TGTGCCAGCAGAAACAGGGGAATGCACACTGAAGCTTTCTTT.

The V call is TRBV7-8, the J call TRBJ1-1; possibly TRBD1 for D (5 bases). V was pared by 4 bases and J by 8 bases, with 8 bases between. Germline CDR1 is SGHVS and CDR2 is FQNEAQ. The CDR3 covers 11 residues. The CDR3 region has the DNA TGTGCCAGCAGCTACGACAGCGAAGCTTTCTTT. Protein: CASSYDSEAFF.

The chain recombines TRBV18 with TRBJ1-2; weak D call: TRBD1 (6 bases). Germline CDR1 and CDR2: KGHSH and LQKENI. This CDR3 region has 12 residues. V was pared by 5 bases and J by 8 bases, with 12 bases between. The CDR3 DNA follows: TGTGCCAGCTCATCCAACAGGGAGGGCTACACCTTC. Translating gives CASSSNREGYTF.

The J gene is TRBJ1-4, the V gene TRBV27; D is undetermined. From germline, CDR1 is MNHEY and CDR2 SMNVEV (reference sequence). Trimming stripped 5 bases from V and 4 bases from J, with 14 bases between. CDR3 length: 15 residues. CDR3 region: CASSVLGSSNEKLFF. The CDR3 region has the DNA TGTGCCAGCAGTGTCCTCGGGTCGAGTAATGAAAAACTGTTTTTT.

The V gene is TRBV4-3, the J gene TRBJ2-6; a possible D gene is TRBD2 (6 bases). V gave up 1 base and J gave up 0 bases, with 19 bases separating them. CDR3 length equals 20 residues. The germline V gene has CDR1 LGHNA and CDR2 YSLEER. The CDR3 sequence is CASSQVPEGFGSSGANVLTF. The CDR3 DNA reads TGCGCCAGCAGCCAAGTCCCGGAGGGGTTTGGAAGCTCTGGGGCCAACGTCCTGACTTTC.

The chain joins TRBV5-6 to TRBJ1-6; perhaps TRBD1 as D (5 bases). The germline V gene has CDR1 SGHDT and CDR2 YYEEEE. The CDR3 covers 14 residues. Trimming left V 5 bases short and J 7 bases short, with 13 bases between. The CDR3 nucleotides read TGTGCCAGCAGGAGGATCAAGGGGAATTCACCCCTCCACTTT. It translates to CASRRIKGNSPLHF. Filled out from reference TRBV5-6 and TRBJ1-6, the complete variable domain reads DAGVTQSPTHLIKTRGQQVTLRCSPKSGHDTVSWYQQALGQGPQFIFQYYEEEERQRGNFPDRFSGHQFPNYSSELNVNALLLGDSALYLCASRRIKGNSPLHFGNGTRLTVT.

This rearrangement joins TRBV29-1 to TRBJ2-7; 7 bases line up with TRBD2. In germline, CDR1 is SQVTM, CDR2 ANQGSEA. The length of the CDR3 is 15 residues. The V gene end was trimmed by 4 bases and the J gene end by 1 base; junction bases not matched to a gene: 10. The CDR3 loop reads CSVAPMVAGSYEQYF. The CDR3 region has the DNA TGCAGCGTTGCCCCGATGGTAGCGGGTTCCTACGAGCAGTACTTC.

J is TRBJ1-2 and V is TRBV6-1, with D maybe TRBD1 (5 bases). This CDR3 comprises 16 residues. With 2 bases removed from V and 0 bases from J, the gap between germline ends came to 13 bases. Germline CDR1 and CDR2: MNHNS and SASEGT. The CDR3 loop reads CASSEMGLSSNYGYTF. In nucleotides, the CDR3 is TGTGCCAGCAGTGAAATGGGACTGTCTTCTAACTATGGCTACACCTTC.

V is TRBV4-3 and J is TRBJ2-2, with TRBD2 matching over 8 bases. V shed 7 bases and J 4 bases; nucleotides not matched to a gene: 5. Germline V gene sequence: CDR1 LGHNA, CDR2 YSLEER. This CDR3 has 14 amino acids. The CDR3 spells CASNSGGTTGELFF. The CDR3 DNA follows: TGCGCCAGCAATTCGGGGGGGACCACCGGGGAGCTGTTTTTT.

This chain joins TRBV7-9 and TRBJ1-5; D possibly corresponds to TRBD1 (5 bases). Trimming took 5 bases from V and 4 from J, leaving 12 bases between them. Germline CDR1 and CDR2: SEHNR and FQNEAQ (reference sequence). This CDR3 is 14 amino acids long. CDR3 in DNA: TGTGCCAGCAGCGGAGGGCAGGGAAATCAGCCCCAGCATTTT. Translated: CASSGGQGNQPQHF.

This clone was observed a single time. The chain is built from TRBV7-6 and TRBJ2-2; unclear D gene. Trimming left V 5 bases short and J 7 bases short, with 11 bases between. The CDR3 runs 13 residues. The germline gives CDR1 SGHVS, CDR2 FNYEAQ. The CDR3 nucleotides are TGTGCCAGCAGCCAATTATTCGGCGGGGAGCTGTTTTTT. Its translation: CASSQLFGGELFF.